The rows below give T cell receptor beta chains drawn from one sample of a study of blood T cell repertoires in COVID-19. Data came from immunoSEQ multiplex PCR; TCRdb stores just in-frame clones and leaves some out. This sample has hundreds of thousands of clones, with roughly 88% found just once. Sequencing used PBMCs or T cells enriched from blood (not recorded which). The receptors derive from a woman aged 40 to 55 with acute COVID-19. Both conserved end residues are part of each CDR3. A D gene is named only where the DNA matches it firmly. Not every row has a clone size; where given, it reads once, few, many or a size class.

d_gene: .; v_gene: TRBV29-1; abundance: few; len: 12; j_gene: TRBJ2-3; CDR3aa: CSVEYIGDTQYF; CDR3nt: TGCAGCGTAGAATACATCGGGGATACGCAGTATTTT
d_gene: .; v_gene: TRBV10-1; abundance: once; len: 15; j_gene: TRBJ2-1; CDR3aa: CASSDTRGSYNEQFF; CDR3nt: TGCGCCAGCAGTGACACGCGGGGCTCCTACAATGAGCAGTTCTTC
d_gene: TRBD2; v_gene: TRBV5-8; abundance: .; len: 13; j_gene: TRBJ2-3; CDR3aa: CASSLAGADTQYF; CDR3nt: TGTGCCAGCAGCTTAGCGGGAGCAGATACGCAGTATTTT
d_gene: TRBD2; v_gene: TRBV7-9; abundance: .; len: 13; j_gene: TRBJ2-7; CDR3aa: CASSPGLAGEQYF; CDR3nt: TGTGCCAGCAGCCCCGGACTAGCGGGGGAGCAGTACTTC
d_gene: .; v_gene: TRBV19; abundance: .; len: 13; j_gene: TRBJ1-2; CDR3aa: CASTPGQVYGYTF; CDR3nt: TGTGCCAGTACCCCGGGACAAGTCTATGGCTACACCTTC
d_gene: .; v_gene: TRBV11-2; abundance: once; len: 14; j_gene: TRBJ1-1; CDR3aa: CASSLRGGTGEAFF; CDR3nt: TGTGCCAGCAGCTTAAGGGGGGGGACGGGTGAAGCTTTCTTT
d_gene: .; v_gene: TRBV29-1; abundance: .; len: 12; j_gene: TRBJ1-1; CDR3aa: CSVRPRNTEAFF; CDR3nt: TGCAGCGTTCGTCCGAGGAACACTGAAGCTTTCTTT
d_gene: .; v_gene: TRBV7-2; abundance: .; len: 15; j_gene: TRBJ2-3; CDR3aa: CASSSTRKERDTQYF; CDR3nt: TGTGCCAGCAGCTCCACTCGGAAGGAGCGGGATACGCAGTATTTT
d_gene: TRBD2; v_gene: TRBV24-1; abundance: once; len: 19; j_gene: TRBJ2-1; CDR3aa: CATSAAFTGLAGRRDEQFF; CDR3nt: TGTGCCACCAGTGCCGCGTTCACGGGACTAGCGGGACGCAGGGATGAGCAGTTCTTC
d_gene: TRBD1; v_gene: TRBV6-2/TRBV6-3; abundance: .; len: 16; j_gene: TRBJ1-2; CDR3aa: CASSYVPGQGNHGYTF; CDR3nt: TGTGCCAGCAGTTACGTCCCGGGACAGGGTAATCATGGCTACACCTTC
d_gene: .; v_gene: TRBV3-1/TRBV3-2; abundance: .; len: 11; j_gene: TRBJ2-1; CDR3aa: CASSQVREQFF; CDR3nt: TGTGCCAGCAGCCAAGTCCGGGAGCAGTTCTTC
d_gene: TRBD1; v_gene: TRBV19; abundance: .; len: 15; j_gene: TRBJ2-2; CDR3aa: CASSMWTGGDGELFF; CDR3nt: TGTGCCAGTAGTATGTGGACAGGGGGCGACGGGGAGCTGTTTTTT
d_gene: .; v_gene: TRBV2; abundance: .; len: 14; j_gene: TRBJ1-2; CDR3aa: CASSVVRDGYGYTF; CDR3nt: TGTGCCAGCAGTGTAGTGCGGGACGGATATGGCTACACCTTC
d_gene: .; v_gene: TRBV6-5; abundance: .; len: 13; j_gene: TRBJ1-2; CDR3aa: CAKRGSGGYGYTF; CDR3nt: TGTGCCAAAAGGGGGTCCGGCGGCTATGGCTACACCTTC
d_gene: TRBD2; v_gene: TRBV3-1/TRBV3-2; abundance: .; len: 16; j_gene: TRBJ2-1; CDR3aa: CASSHSTSGRWNEQFF; CDR3nt: TGTGCCAGCAGCCACTCAACTAGCGGACGATGGAATGAGCAGTTCTTC
d_gene: .; v_gene: TRBV12-3/TRBV12-4; abundance: .; len: 13; j_gene: TRBJ1-2; CDR3aa: CASSPSGGYGYTF; CDR3nt: TGTGCCAGCAGCCCCTCCGGAGGCTATGGCTACACCTTC
d_gene: .; v_gene: TRBV30; abundance: .; len: 15; j_gene: TRBJ1-6; CDR3aa: CAWSFGQPDNSPLHF; CDR3nt: TGTGCCTGGAGTTTCGGACAGCCAGATAATTCACCCCTCCACTTT
d_gene: .; v_gene: TRBV19; abundance: .; len: 14; j_gene: TRBJ1-1; CDR3aa: CASMETGIVAEAFF; CDR3nt: TGTGCCAGTATGGAAACAGGGATAGTAGCTGAAGCTTTCTTT
d_gene: .; v_gene: TRBV6-5; abundance: .; len: 15; j_gene: TRBJ1-5; CDR3aa: CASSYGAGFDQPQHF; CDR3nt: TGTGCCAGCAGTTACGGTGCAGGGTTTGATCAGCCCCAGCATTTT
d_gene: TRBD1; v_gene: TRBV2; abundance: .; len: 15; j_gene: TRBJ2-3; CDR3aa: CASSLRTGEEDTQYF; CDR3nt: TGTGCCAGCAGTCTCCGGACAGGGGAAGAAGATACGCAGTATTTT
d_gene: TRBD1; v_gene: TRBV5-1; abundance: .; len: 16; j_gene: TRBJ1-1; CDR3aa: CASSLGGQGSDTEAFF; CDR3nt: TGCGCCAGCAGCTTGGGCGGACAGGGATCGGACACTGAAGCTTTCTTT
d_gene: .; v_gene: TRBV5-8; abundance: .; len: 16; j_gene: TRBJ1-5; CDR3aa: CASSFFGGNSNQPQHF; CDR3nt: TGTGCCAGCAGCTTTTTCGGGGGGAATAGCAATCAGCCCCAGCATTTT
d_gene: .; v_gene: TRBV27; abundance: .; len: 14; j_gene: TRBJ2-1; CDR3aa: CASSFTGSNNEQFF; CDR3nt: TGTGCCAGCAGTTTTACCGGGAGCAACAATGAGCAGTTCTTC
d_gene: TRBD1; v_gene: TRBV7-9; abundance: .; len: 15; j_gene: TRBJ1-6; CDR3aa: CASSTGQGLDSPLHF; CDR3nt: TGTGCCAGCAGCACCGGACAGGGTTTGGATTCACCCCTCCACTTT
d_gene: .; v_gene: TRBV5-1; abundance: .; len: 16; j_gene: TRBJ1-1; CDR3aa: CASRYSDGGSGTEAFF; CDR3nt: TGCGCCAGCAGGTATTCCGATGGGGGCTCAGGTACTGAAGCTTTCTTT
d_gene: TRBD1; v_gene: TRBV27; abundance: .; len: 14; j_gene: TRBJ1-4; CDR3aa: CASRRTGFNEKLFF; CDR3nt: TGTGCCAGCAGAAGGACAGGATTTAATGAAAAACTGTTTTTT
d_gene: .; v_gene: TRBV6-2/TRBV6-3; abundance: .; len: 18; j_gene: TRBJ1-4; CDR3aa: CASSYVWTDFTFNEKLFF; CDR3nt: TGTGCCAGCAGTTACGTCTGGACAGACTTCACTTTTAATGAAAAACTGTTTTTT
d_gene: .; v_gene: TRBV11-3; abundance: .; len: 15; j_gene: TRBJ2-1; CDR3aa: CASSLEYRDYNEQFF; CDR3nt: TGTGCCAGCAGCTTAGAGTACCGGGACTACAATGAGCAGTTCTTC
d_gene: .; v_gene: TRBV28; abundance: .; len: 14; j_gene: TRBJ1-5; CDR3aa: CASTTAYSNQPQHF; CDR3nt: TGTGCCAGCACCACAGCTTATAGCAATCAGCCCCAGCATTTT
d_gene: .; v_gene: TRBV7-8; abundance: .; len: 14; j_gene: TRBJ1-2; CDR3aa: CASSPLGQNYGYTF; CDR3nt: TGTGCCAGCAGCCCGTTGGGGCAGAACTATGGCTACACCTTC
d_gene: .; v_gene: TRBV30; abundance: .; len: 15; j_gene: TRBJ1-2; CDR3aa: CAWTISMGRVGGYTF; CDR3nt: TGTGCCTGGACCATAAGTATGGGCAGGGTTGGTGGCTACACCTTC
d_gene: TRBD2; v_gene: TRBV10-3; abundance: .; len: 15; j_gene: TRBJ2-1; CDR3aa: CAISDRAGGPFEQFF; CDR3nt: TGTGCCATCAGTGATAGGGCGGGAGGGCCCTTTGAGCAGTTCTTC
d_gene: .; v_gene: TRBV11-3; abundance: .; len: 12; j_gene: TRBJ2-1; CDR3aa: CASSTEGNEQFF; CDR3nt: TGTGCCAGCAGCACGGAGGGGAATGAGCAGTTCTTC
d_gene: TRBD2; v_gene: TRBV27; abundance: .; len: 17; j_gene: TRBJ2-1; CDR3aa: CASNDKLAGLAYNEQFF; CDR3nt: TGTGCCAGCAACGACAAACTAGCGGGCCTAGCCTACAATGAGCAGTTCTTC
d_gene: TRBD2; v_gene: TRBV28; abundance: .; len: 14; j_gene: TRBJ2-2; CDR3aa: CAEGGRAVPGELFF; CDR3nt: TGTGCCGAAGGCGGGAGGGCCGTTCCCGGGGAGCTGTTTTTT
d_gene: .; v_gene: TRBV16; abundance: .; len: 13; j_gene: TRBJ1-6; CDR3aa: CASSLNRNSPLHF; CDR3nt: TGTGCCAGCAGCCTTAACCGGAATTCACCCCTCCACTTT
d_gene: .; v_gene: TRBV2; abundance: .; len: 13; j_gene: TRBJ1-1; CDR3aa: CASRGQRNTEAFF; CDR3nt: TGTGCCAGCAGGGGGCAGAGGAACACTGAAGCTTTCTTT
d_gene: TRBD2; v_gene: TRBV6-4; abundance: .; len: 15; j_gene: TRBJ2-2; CDR3aa: CASSDSAGGRRELFF; CDR3nt: TGTGCCAGCAGTGACTCGGCGGGAGGGCGAAGGGAGCTGTTTTTT
d_gene: .; v_gene: TRBV12-3/TRBV12-4; abundance: .; len: 13; j_gene: TRBJ1-1; CDR3aa: CASSLGGRLEAFF; CDR3nt: TGTGCCAGCAGTTTAGGAGGTAGACTTGAAGCTTTCTTT
d_gene: .; v_gene: TRBV27; abundance: .; len: 16; j_gene: TRBJ1-1; CDR3aa: CASSFLAKGGNTEAFF; CDR3nt: TGTGCCAGCAGTTTTTTGGCCAAAGGGGGGAACACTGAAGCTTTCTTT
d_gene: TRBD2; v_gene: TRBV24-1; abundance: .; len: 16; j_gene: TRBJ2-1; CDR3aa: CATSDLTSGIYNEQFF; CDR3nt: TGTGCCACCAGTGATTTGACTAGCGGGATCTACAATGAGCAGTTCTTC
d_gene: TRBD2; v_gene: TRBV4-2; abundance: once; len: 17; j_gene: TRBJ2-3; CDR3aa: CASSQDTTSGSGDTQYF; CDR3nt: TGTGCCAGCAGCCAAGATACAACTAGCGGGAGTGGAGATACGCAGTATTTT
d_gene: TRBD1; v_gene: TRBV9; abundance: .; len: 15; j_gene: TRBJ1-5; CDR3aa: CASSVTGGVDQPQHF; CDR3nt: TGTGCCAGCAGCGTTACAGGGGGAGTGGATCAGCCCCAGCATTTT